Sequencing of this T cell receptor (beta chain) was carried out in a study of T cells in Graves' hyperthyroidism and ophthalmopathy. For the study at large: Once the initial diagnosis was made, peripheral blood was obtained before any treatment.

The CDR3 runs 12 residues. Germline V gene lookup returns CDR1 MNHEY and CDR2 SMNVEV (reference sequence). V was pared by 7 bases and J by 4 bases, with 8 bases between. It was RNA transcripts that yielded the amplified TCR beta CDR3 regions. The HTBI set primed first-round TCR CDR3 RT-PCR. TCRdb passed the multiplex PCR reads through MiXCR, listing each CDR3 protein once. The table lists approximately 640,000 distinct CDR3 sequences, around 15% of them singletons. This clonotype was counted many times. Lactation, pregnancy, other autoimmune disease or uncontrolled infection excluded patients. Sequenced material: blood. The source of this sequence is a middle-aged man with Graves' hyperthyroidism. The genes are TRBV27 and TRBJ2-1, with D hard to call. CDR3 nucleotides: TGTGCCAGCACGGACCGGTACAATGAGCAGTTCTTC. This gives the protein CASTDRYNEQFF.